The 17 T cell receptor beta chains given below trace back to one sample, sequenced in a study of T cells in Graves' hyperthyroidism and ophthalmopathy. TCR beta CDR3 regions were amplified from RNA transcripts. Initially, a first-round RT-PCR of the TCR CDR3 employed the HTBI primer set. TCRdb reprocessed the multiplex PCR reads via MiXCR and lists one record per CDR3 protein. The sample has around 520,000 distinct CDR3 sequences, approximately 15% seen once. The sample consisted of blood. The source of these receptors is a woman aged 35 to 49 with Graves' hyperthyroidism.

This clonotype was detected once. With a much larger clone just one base away, this may be a read error. The gene calls are TRBV28 and TRBJ1-4; 8 positions match TRBD1. The J segment lost 8 bases and the V segment lost 6 bases, leaving 11 bases of the junction unmatched. Germline CDR1 and CDR2: MDHEN and SYDVKM. The CDR3 extends over 15 amino acids. The CDR3 DNA is TGTGCCAGCAGCTCAGGACAGGGACCTCGGGAAAAACTGTTTTTT. It specifies CASSSGQGPREKLFF.

This clonotype came up a few times. This chain links TRBV6-5 with TRBJ1-2; no reliable D call. CDR3 size: 13 residues. Germline V gene sequence: CDR1 MNHEY, CDR2 SVGAGI. V was pared by 2 bases and J by 2 bases, with 6 bases between. For the CDR3, the DNA is TGTGCCAGCAGTTACGAACTAAACTATGGCTACACCTTC. Translating it yields CASSYELNYGYTF.

The chain links TRBV20-1 to TRBJ2-7; TRBD2 aligns across 9 bases. The germline V gene has CDR1 DFQATT and CDR2 SNEGSKA (reference sequence). This CDR3 is 14 amino acids long. The ends lost 1 base at V and 7 bases at J; junction bases unmatched: 8. DNA for the CDR3: TGCAGTGCTAGAGTGGCGGGAGGGCCGGGGGAGCAGTACTTC. Its protein product is CSARVAGGPGEQYF.

This clonotype was picked up many times. V gene TRBV2 combines with J gene TRBJ2-3; 8 bases are a match to TRBD1. Germline CDR1 SNHLY, CDR2 FYNNEI. CDR3 length: 14 residues. V was pared by 4 bases and J by 1 base, with 1 base of the junction left unmatched. CDR3 nucleotide sequence: TGTGCCAGCAGTGGGGGACAGGGCACAGATACGCAGTATTTT. Amino acid sequence: CASSGGQGTDTQYF.

This clonotype was observed a handful of times. The V call is TRBV20-1, the J call TRBJ2-5; tentatively, D is TRBD2 (6 bases). The CDR3 totals 16 residues. V was shortened by 2 bases and J by 2 bases, with 18 bases between the two germline ends. Germline loops: CDR1 DFQATT, CDR2 SNEGSKA (reference sequence). CDR3 coding DNA: TGCAGTGCTAGAATCGTTTGGACTAAAGAGCAAGAGACCCAGTACTTC. It translates to CSARIVWTKEQETQYF.

Turning to this clonotype: This could be a read error, since a much larger clone is one nucleotide away. The chain couples TRBV2 to TRBJ1-1, with D unclear. The CDR3 loop spans 12 amino acids. CDR1 SNHLY and CDR2 FYNNEI come from the germline V gene. CDR3 amino acids: CTSRYSEGEAFF. In DNA, the CDR3 is TGTACCAGCCGATATTCGGAGGGTGAAGCTTTCTTT.

In this sample, this clonotype turned up many times. The V gene is TRBV12-3 or TRBV12-4, the J gene TRBJ1-1; tentatively, D is TRBD1 (6 bases). The V gene lost 2 bases and the J gene lost 6 bases, with 10 bases spanning the gap. The CDR3 length is 13 residues. As DNA, the CDR3 is TGTGCCAGCAGTTTATCGGGGGGCGCTGAAGCTTTCTTT. Its translation: CASSLSGGAEAFF.

This clonotype was counted only a few times. V usage is TRBV5-1 and J usage is TRBJ2-1; 7 nucleotides align to TRBD1. V was pared by 9 bases and J by 4 bases, with 10 bases of the junction left unmatched. The CDR3 contains 14 residues. Germline loops: CDR1 SGHRS, CDR2 YFSETQ. The chain's CDR3 is CATQRDSSYNEQFF. The CDR3, as DNA: TGCGCCACCCAAAGGGACAGCAGTTACAATGAGCAGTTCTTC.

At least ten counts were recorded for this clonotype. The chain links TRBV11-2 to TRBJ2-1; D gene ambiguous. Trimming took off 5 bases at V and 8 bases at J, with 7 bases between the two ends. The germline V gene has CDR1 SGHAT and CDR2 FQNNGV. The CDR3 is 11 amino acids. As DNA, the CDR3 is TGTGCCAGCAGCAAACGGGATGAGCAGTTCTTC. Amino acids: CASSKRDEQFF.

This clonotype was counted only a few times. One junction end disagrees with the germline gene, perhaps due to a read error. The V and J genes are TRBV14 and TRBJ1-3, with D unresolved. CDR3 size: 17 residues. CDR1 and CDR2 from the germline V gene are SGHDN and FVKESK. This chain's CDR3 is CASSQDWWELSGDTIYF. CDR3 in DNA: TGTGCCAGCAGCCAAGATTGGTGGGAACTCTCTGGAGACACCATATATTTT. The variable domain in full, completed from reference TRBV14 and TRBJ1-3, reads EAGVTQFPSHSVIEKGQTVTLRCDPISGHDNLYWYRRVMGKEIKFLLHFVKESKQDESGMPNNRFLAERTGGTYSTLKVQPAELEDSGVYFCASSQDWWELSGDTIYFGEGSWLTVV.

This clonotype was seen repeatedly, ten times or more. The V call is TRBV3-1, the J call TRBJ1-1; TRBD1 might be the D (5 bases). Germline CDR1 and CDR2: LGHDT and YNNKEL (reference sequence). With 1 base removed from V and 6 bases from J, the gap between germline ends came to 18 bases. CDR3 length: 16 amino acids. This CDR3 reads CASSQAKGPGTAEAFF. CDR3 DNA sequence: TGTGCCAGCAGCCAAGCGAAGGGCCCTGGGACCGCTGAAGCTTTCTTT. Full variable domain (remainder filled in from reference TRBV3-1 and TRBJ1-1): DTAVSQTPKYLVTQMGNDKSIKCEQNLGHDTMYWYKQDSKKFLKIMFSYNNKELIINETVPNRFSPKSPDKAHLNLHINSLELGDSAVYFCASSQAKGPGTAEAFFGQGTRLTVV.

The sample holds many counts of this clonotype. V is TRBV28 and J is TRBJ1-5; the D is unclear. This CDR3 contains 14 residues. Germline values: CDR1 MDHEN, CDR2 SYDVKM. Trimming stripped 4 bases from V and 4 bases from J, with 11 bases between. CDR3 nucleotide sequence: TGTGCCAGCAGTTATGAGCTGGGGAATCAGCCCCAGCATTTT. It encodes CASSYELGNQPQHF.

A few counts support this clonotype. The V gene is TRBV10-2, the J gene TRBJ2-2; D is ambiguous. With 10 bases removed from V and 3 bases from J, the gap between germline ends came to 15 bases. The CDR3 is 14 amino acids. Looked up from germline, CDR1 is WSHSY and CDR2 is SAAADI. The CDR3 is CAITASRYTGELFF. The CDR3, as DNA: TGCGCCATCACAGCCAGTCGTTACACCGGGGAGCTGTTTTTT.

A word on this clonotype: With a much larger clone just one base away, this may be a read error. This chain links TRBV28 with TRBJ2-1; D is ambiguous. The J call is doubtful: the DNA matches TRBJ2-7 better. Per germline, CDR1 MDHEN and CDR2 SYDVKM. The CDR3 is 11 amino acids. This CDR3 reads CASVGNNEQYF. CDR3 DNA sequence: TGTGCCAGCGTTGGAAACAATGAGCAGTACTTC.

The chain combines TRBV6-2 or TRBV6-3 with TRBJ2-7; D unresolved. Trimming shortened V by 7 bases and J by 1 base, and 14 bases separated the two germline ends. This CDR3 has 14 residues. Germline assignment: CDR1 MNHEY and CDR2 SVGEGT. CDR3: CASTRVGASYEQYF. The CDR3 DNA reads as TGTGCCAGCACTCGGGTAGGTGCGTCCTACGAGCAGTACTTC.

This clonotype showed up just a few times. The chain combines TRBV6-1 with TRBJ2-7; 10 nucleotides align to TRBD1. CDR1 is MNHNS and CDR2 is SASEGT in the germline V gene. V gave up 6 bases and J gave up 3 bases; unmatched junction bases: 8. CDR3 length: 15 residues. The CDR3 nucleotides read TGTGCCAGCAGAGAGATGGGACAGGGGAGCTACGAGCAGTACTTC. Translating gives CASREMGQGSYEQYF.

This chain uses TRBV6-1 with TRBJ1-5; 9 nucleotides line up with TRBD1. The V segment lost 6 bases and the J segment 0 bases; nucleotides outside the gene matches: 9. The CDR3 length is 17 residues. The V gene's germline CDR1 is MNHNS and CDR2 SASEGT. The DNA of the CDR3 is TGTGCCAGCAGGGCTCCGGGACAGGGCTATAGCAATCAGCCCCAGCATTTT. Encoded protein: CASRAPGQGYSNQPQHF.